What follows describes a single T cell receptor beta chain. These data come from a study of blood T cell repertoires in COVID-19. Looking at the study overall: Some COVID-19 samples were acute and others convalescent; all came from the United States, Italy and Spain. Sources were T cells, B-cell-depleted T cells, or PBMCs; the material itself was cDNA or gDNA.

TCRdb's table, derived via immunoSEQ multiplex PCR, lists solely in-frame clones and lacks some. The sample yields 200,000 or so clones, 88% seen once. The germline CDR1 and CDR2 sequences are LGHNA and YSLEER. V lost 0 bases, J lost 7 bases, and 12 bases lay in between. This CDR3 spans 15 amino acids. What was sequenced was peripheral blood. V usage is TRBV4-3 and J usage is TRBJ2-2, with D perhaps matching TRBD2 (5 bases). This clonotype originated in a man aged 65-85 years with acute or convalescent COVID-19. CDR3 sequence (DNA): TGCGCCAGCAGCCAAGATAACCGGGGAAACGGGGAGCTGTTTTTT. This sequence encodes CASSQDNRGNGELFF.